A single sample is the source of the 16 T cell receptor beta chains below, sequenced in a study of cytomegalovirus exposure and HLA in healthy donors. The PCR made use of 60 Vbeta and 13 Jbeta primers. Sequencing used immunoSEQ multiplex PCR; TCRdb keeps in-frame clones, though not all of them. The table shows some 220,000 clones, with more than 70% occurring only once. What was sequenced was PBMCs. These receptors originate from a boy between 10 and 17 years old in good health and CMV-seronegative.

V usage is TRBV10-3 and J usage is TRBJ2-7; 12 nucleotides align to TRBD2. The germline V gene has CDR1 ENHRY and CDR2 SYGVKD. V shed 5 bases and J 4 bases; nucleotides not matched to a gene: 27. This CDR3 region has 22 residues. For the CDR3, the DNA is TGTGCCATCAGTCGGACTAGCGGGACAAGGGGGAAGGACGCCCCCCAAATTTACGAGCAGTACTTC. Protein: CAISRTSGTRGKDAPQIYEQYF.

V is TRBV5-1 and J is TRBJ2-7; 8 bases line up with TRBD1. Trimming cost V 5 bases and J 5 bases; bases outside gene matches: 6. This CDR3 comprises 13 residues. The germline gives CDR1 SGHRS, CDR2 YFSETQ. DNA for the CDR3: TGCGCCAGCAGTTCGACAGGGGATAACGAGCAGTACTTC. As protein: CASSSTGDNEQYF.

The rearrangement links TRBV29-1 to TRBJ1-1; D may be TRBD1 (5 bases). This CDR3 has 15 residues. With 7 bases removed from V and 3 bases from J, the gap between germline ends came to 21 bases. Germline V lookup: CDR1 SQVTM, CDR2 ANQGSEA. The CDR3 coding sequence is TGCAGCGCCCGACAGTTATTGGCCACGGACACTGAAGCTTTCTTT. It specifies CSARQLLATDTEAFF.

The CDR3 bases are TGTGCCATCAGCGATACGACAGGGCCAGATACGCAGTATTTT. Protein product: CAISDTTGPDTQYF. V and J are TRBV10-3 and TRBJ2-3, with TRBD1 matching over 7 bases. V shed 6 bases and J 4 bases; nucleotides not matched to a gene: 7. The CDR3 length is 14 residues. Germline V CDR1 and CDR2: ENHRY, SYGVKD.

V gene TRBV6-5 combines with J gene TRBJ1-1, with 9 nucleotides matching TRBD1. The V and J ends lost 5 bases and 1 base, in that order; junction bases with no gene match: 5. The CDR3 contains 15 residues. CDR1 and CDR2 (germline): MNHEY, SVGAGI. The CDR3 DNA reads TGTGCCAGCAGTAGACAGACAGGGGGGAACACTGAAGCTTTCTTT. Its translation: CASSRQTGGNTEAFF.

The chain combines TRBV6-4 with TRBJ1-1; perhaps TRBD1 as D (5 bases). V was trimmed by 5 bases and J by 1 base, leaving 11 bases between them. Germline V gives CDR1 MRHNA, CDR2 SNTAGT. CDR3 length: 14 residues. DNA for the CDR3: TGTGCCAGCAGTACAGGAATAGGGAACACTGAAGCTTTCTTT. Its protein product is CASSTGIGNTEAFF.

The chain recombines TRBV11-3 with TRBJ1-3; D not certain. The germline V gene has CDR1 SGHNT and CDR2 YENEEA. This CDR3 is 16 amino acids long. V was clipped by 0 bases and J by 0 bases, with 9 bases between them. Here the CDR3 DNA reads TGTGCCAGCAGCTTAGAGGTACAGAGCTCTGGAAACACCATATATTTT. The encoded protein is CASSLEVQSSGNTIYF.

The V and J genes are TRBV4-1 and TRBJ2-1; 11 bases match TRBD2. The germline gives CDR1 MGHRA, CDR2 YSYEKL. Trimming removed 1 base from V and 2 bases from J; junction bases left unmatched: 10. The CDR3 is made up of 19 amino acids. The CDR3 DNA is TGCGCCAGCAGCCAAGTGTCACCCACTAGCGGGGGCCCCTACAATGAGCAGTTCTTC. Translated, it gives CASSQVSPTSGGPYNEQFF.

As for this clone: In the same sample, other DNA sequences code for this CDR3. The chain combines TRBV5-1 with TRBJ2-5; TRBD2 agrees at 12 bases. CDR3 length: 15 residues. V dropped 4 bases and J dropped 2; count of bases not matched to a gene: 3. CDR1 is SGHRS and CDR2 is YFSETQ in the germline V gene. The DNA of the CDR3 is TGCGCCAGCAGCCTTGGACTAGCGGGGCAAGAGACCCAGTACTTC. Translation gives CASSLGLAGQETQYF.

The chain combines TRBV9 with TRBJ1-2, with D unclear. Germline assignment: CDR1 SGDLS and CDR2 YYNGEE. The length of the CDR3 is 12 residues. V shed 3 bases and J shed 8 bases, with 11 bases lying between them. The CDR3 loop reads CASSGASPGYTF. The DNA of the CDR3 is TGTGCCAGCAGCGGGGCATCTCCCGGCTACACCTTC.

The chain uses TRBV18 and TRBJ2-5, with 9 nucleotides matching TRBD2. J gave up 4 bases and V 0 bases, and 9 bases lay outside the gene matches. The CDR3 contains 17 residues. CDR1 and CDR2 from the germline V gene are KGHSH and LQKENI. CDR3 amino acids: CASSPPSQRGVRETQYF. CDR3 sequence (DNA): TGTGCCAGCTCACCACCTTCCCAGCGGGGGGTGCGAGAGACCCAGTACTTC. The variable domain in full, with the rest retrieved from reference TRBV18 and TRBJ2-5, is NAGVMQNPRHLVRRRGQEARLRCSPMKGHSHVYWYRQLPEEGLKFMVYLQKENIIDESGMPKERFSAEFPKEGPSILRIQQVVRGDSAAYFCASSPPSQRGVRETQYFGPGTRLLVL.

Notes on this clone: The same CDR3 arises from other DNA sequences in this sample as well. This chain connects TRBV29-1 to TRBJ1-1; 8 nucleotides align to TRBD1. The CDR3 loop spans 13 amino acids. CDR1 and CDR2 (germline): SQVTM, ANQGSEA. Losses at the gene ends were 7 bases for V and 1 base for J; bases not matched to a gene: 5. CDR3: CSGRTGGNTEAFF. The CDR3 bases are TGCAGCGGTAGAACAGGGGGGAACACTGAAGCTTTCTTT.

This clone occurred a few times. The V gene is TRBV29-1, the J gene TRBJ1-1, with 8 nucleotides matching TRBD1. CDR3 length: 15 amino acids. Trimming at V came to 7 bases and at J to 3 bases, leaving 13 bases not matched to a gene. CDR1 is SQVTM, CDR2 ANQGSEA, per germline. The CDR3 DNA reads TGCAGCGCAGGACAGGGCGGGGGTATGGACACTGAAGCTTTCTTT. Protein sequence: CSAGQGGGMDTEAFF.

This chain links TRBV2 with TRBJ2-1; 7 bases map to TRBD2. The CDR3 extends over 15 amino acids. V was clipped by 8 bases and J by 7 bases; unmatched bases: 14. Germline assignment: CDR1 SNHLY and CDR2 FYNNEI. The CDR3 loop reads CASSPGLAEVNEQFF. The CDR3 DNA sequence: TGTGCCAGCTCACCCGGCCTAGCGGAAGTGAATGAGCAGTTCTTC.

In regard to this clone: This sample includes further DNA sequences coding for the same CDR3. The chain has TRBV19 and TRBJ2-7, with D unclear. Trimming removed 3 bases at V and 1 base at J, with 7 bases between. CDR1 and CDR2 (germline): LNHDA, SQIVND (reference sequence). There are 13 residues in the CDR3. The CDR3 DNA reads TGTGCCAGTAGTATCTCGGGTTCCTACGAGCAGTACTTC. It is translated as CASSISGSYEQYF.

This sequence joins TRBV19 and TRBJ2-1; 9 bases fit TRBD2. Germline CDR1 reads LNHDA; CDR2 reads SQIVND (reference sequence). There are 17 residues in the CDR3. The V gene end was trimmed by 5 bases and the J gene end by 4 bases; junction bases not matched to a gene: 12. CDR3 protein: CASSDPRTSGFYNEQFF. The CDR3 bases are TGTGCCAGTAGTGATCCGAGAACTAGCGGGTTTTACAATGAGCAGTTCTTC.